The entry that follows covers one TCR beta chain sequence. Its antigen is undetermined. This table comes from immunoSEQ multiplex PCR, and its TCRdb copy is limited to in-frame clones, with some not included. The sample has about 64,000 clones, roughly 92% seen once. These data are taken from a study of PD-1 blockade in classical Hodgkin lymphoma. Across the study: On a schedule of every 2 weeks, patients received nivolumab 3 mg/kg intravenously. Study results and limitations: In CD4+ cells, TCR diversity went up significantly by C4D1, but in CD8+ cells it did not. Complete responders entered with baseline diversity on par with newly diagnosed patients, the results showed. Repertoires differed for reasons still undefined, possibly disease activity or prior therapy.

Documented time point: cycle 4 day 1 (C4D1), after less than 7 weeks of nivolumab. In every patient, relapse followed autologous stem cell transplantation, while exposure to brentuximab vedotin differed. This CDR3 comprises 15 residues. Germline V gene lookup returns CDR1 SGHVS and CDR2 FNYEAQ. Trimming shortened V by 3 bases and J by 4 bases, and 13 bases separated the two germline ends. The sample consisted of peripheral blood mononuclear cells (PBMCs), taken before the fourth cycle of nivolumab. The rearrangement links TRBV7-6 to TRBJ2-1; D is uncertain. This sequence originates from a human donor with classical Hodgkin lymphoma. CDR3 in DNA: TGTGCCAGCAGCTTCCGAGACACCCCTTACAATGAGCAGTTCTTC. It translates to CASSFRDTPYNEQFF.